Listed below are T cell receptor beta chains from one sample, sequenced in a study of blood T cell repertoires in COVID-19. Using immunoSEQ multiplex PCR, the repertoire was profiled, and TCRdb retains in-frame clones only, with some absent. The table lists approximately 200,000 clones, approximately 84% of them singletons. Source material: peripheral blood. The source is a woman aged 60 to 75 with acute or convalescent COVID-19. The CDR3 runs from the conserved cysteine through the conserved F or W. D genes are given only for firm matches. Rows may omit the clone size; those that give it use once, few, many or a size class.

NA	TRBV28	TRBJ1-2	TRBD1	TGTGCCAGCAGTCACAGGGGCTTCTATGGCTACACCTTC	CASSHRGFYGYTF
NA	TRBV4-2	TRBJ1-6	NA	TGTGCCAGCAGCCAAGATTCGAGGGGGAGTTCACCCCTCCACTTT	CASSQDSRGSSPLHF
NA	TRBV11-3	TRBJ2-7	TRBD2	TGTGCCAGCAGCTTAGAGGTCGCGGGGGGCATTTACGAGCAGTACTTC	CASSLEVAGGIYEQYF
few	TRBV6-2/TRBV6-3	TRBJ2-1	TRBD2	TGTGCCAGCAGTTACGGCCGACTAGCAGGATACAATGAGCAGTTCTTC	CASSYGRLAGYNEQFF
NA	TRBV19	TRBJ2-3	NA	TGTGCGGACTCCGGTGATCTGGGATGCACAGATACGCAGTATTTT	CADSGDLGCTDTQYF
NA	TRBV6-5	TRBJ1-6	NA	TGTGCCAGCAGTTACGACCCAGGGAGGGGGAATTCACCCCTCCACTTT	CASSYDPGRGNSPLHF
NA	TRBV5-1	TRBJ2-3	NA	TGCGCCAGCAGCTTGTCCACAGGACCAGATACGCAGTATTTT	CASSLSTGPDTQYF
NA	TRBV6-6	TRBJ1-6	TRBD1	TGTGCCAGCAGTTACAGGACAGGGGAAAATTCACCCCTCCACTTT	CASSYRTGENSPLHF
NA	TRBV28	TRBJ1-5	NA	TGTGCCAGCAGCACCACAGGGCACAATCAGCCCCAGCATTTT	CASSTTGHNQPQHF
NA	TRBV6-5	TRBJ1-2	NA	TGTGCCAGCTCGGTCGGCCGACTGCCAAACTATGGCTACACCTTC	CASSVGRLPNYGYTF
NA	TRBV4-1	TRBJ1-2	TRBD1	TGCGCCAGCAGCTTTCGGCCAGGGGGCGCCCCGAAGGATGGCTACACCTTC	CASSFRPGGAPKDGYTF
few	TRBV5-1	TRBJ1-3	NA	TGCGCCAGCAGCGACAACTCTGGAAACACCATATATTTT	CASSDNSGNTIYF
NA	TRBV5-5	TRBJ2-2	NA	TGTGCCAGCCAACGTCAGGGAGGAAACACCGGGGAGCTGTTTTTT	CASQRQGGNTGELFF
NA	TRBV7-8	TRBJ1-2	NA	TGTGCCAGCAGCTTTGGGGGGAATGGCTACACCTTC	CASSFGGNGYTF
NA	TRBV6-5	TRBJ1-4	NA	TGTGCCAGCAGGACACCTAATGAAAAACTGTTTTTT	CASRTPNEKLFF
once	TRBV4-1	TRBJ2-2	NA	TGCGCCAGCAGCCCGCGGCTAGTTGACACCGGGGAGCTGTTTTTT	CASSPRLVDTGELFF
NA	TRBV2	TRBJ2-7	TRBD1	TGTGCCAGCAGTGTACAGGGGGACTACGAGCAGTACTTC	CASSVQGDYEQYF
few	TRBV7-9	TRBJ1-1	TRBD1	TGTGCCAGCGCGTCCGGGACAGCGAACACTGAAGCTTTCTTT	CASASGTANTEAFF
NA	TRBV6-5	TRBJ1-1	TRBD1	TGTGCCAGCAGTTACGACAGGGGTGCTGAAGCTTTCTTT	CASSYDRGAEAFF
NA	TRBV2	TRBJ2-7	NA	TGTGCCAGCAGTGGAGGTCTTTACGAGCAGTACTTC	CASSGGLYEQYF
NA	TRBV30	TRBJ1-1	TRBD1	TGTGCCTGGAGTGGGGGGGACAGGGGATTGAACACTGAAGCTTTCTTT	CAWSGGDRGLNTEAFF
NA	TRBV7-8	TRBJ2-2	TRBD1	TGTGCCAGCAGCTTAAGGGACAGGGTGACCGGGGAGCTGTTTTTT	CASSLRDRVTGELFF
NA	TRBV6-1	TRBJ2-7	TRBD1	TGTGCCAGCAGCCCGGGACAGGGTCGCTACGAGCAGTACTTC	CASSPGQGRYEQYF
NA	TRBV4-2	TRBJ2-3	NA	TGTGCCAGCAGCCAATCTGAGCTTACAGATACGCAGTATTTT	CASSQSELTDTQYF
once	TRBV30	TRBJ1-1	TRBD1	TGTGCCTGGAGGACAGGGAGGTCTGAAGCTTTCTTT	CAWRTGRSEAFF
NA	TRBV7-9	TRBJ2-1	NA	TGTGCCAGCAGCCCAAAAACGGGGTTAAGCTCCTACAATGAGCAGTTCTTC	CASSPKTGLSSYNEQFF
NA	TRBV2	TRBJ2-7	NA	TGTGCCAGCACAGGGGCTGAGGGGACCTACGAGCAGTACTTC	CASTGAEGTYEQYF
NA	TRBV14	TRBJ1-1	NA	TGTGCCAGCAGCCAAGTTACTTCTATTCTTAGTCGTGAAGCTTTCTTT	CASSQVTSILSREAFF
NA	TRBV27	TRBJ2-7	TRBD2	TGTGCCAGCAGTTTAGGGACTAGCGGGACGTACGAGCAGTACTTC	CASSLGTSGTYEQYF
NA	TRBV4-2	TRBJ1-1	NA	TGTGCCAGCAGCCAAGGGGCGGGGAGTTCTGAAGCTTTCTTT	CASSQGAGSSEAFF
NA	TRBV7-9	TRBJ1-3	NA	TGTGCCAGCAGCTTATATACAGGGACAACTGGAAACACCATATATTTT	CASSLYTGTTGNTIYF
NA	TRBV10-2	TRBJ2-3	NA	TGCGCCAGCAGTGAGCCGGAGACGGGGACGCAGTATTTT	CASSEPETGTQYF
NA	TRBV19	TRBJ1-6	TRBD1	TGTGCCAGTAGTCCAGGACAGGGTACTTCACCCCTCCACTTT	CASSPGQGTSPLHF
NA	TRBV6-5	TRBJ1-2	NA	TGTGCCAGCAGCAGCCCCTTGGGTCAGGGATTCGGCTACACCTTC	CASSSPLGQGFGYTF
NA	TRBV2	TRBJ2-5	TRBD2	TGTGCCAGCAGTCTTGGACTAGCGGGGGGGCGGGAGACCCAGTACTTC	CASSLGLAGGRETQYF
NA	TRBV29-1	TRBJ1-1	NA	TGCAGCGTTGAAAAGTTTCAGGATGAAGCTTTCTTT	CSVEKFQDEAFF
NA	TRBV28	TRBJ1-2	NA	TGTGCCAGCAGTCCAAATAACTATGGCTACACCTTC	CASSPNNYGYTF
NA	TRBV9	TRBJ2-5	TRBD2	TGTGCCAGCAGCGTAGGGGCTAGCGGAACCAGCCGGACCCAGTACTTC	CASSVGASGTSRTQYF
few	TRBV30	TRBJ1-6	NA	TGTGCCTGGAGTGTGGCGGGATATAATTCACCCCTCCACTTT	CAWSVAGYNSPLHF
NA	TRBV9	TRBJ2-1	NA	TGTGCCAGCAGCAACCTGGGGGGGGCAAACAATGAGCAGTTCTTC	CASSNLGGANNEQFF
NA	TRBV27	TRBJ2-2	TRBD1	TGTGCCAGCAGACGTCCGGGACAGTCCGAACGAAACACCGGGGAGCTGTTTTTT	CASRRPGQSERNTGELFF
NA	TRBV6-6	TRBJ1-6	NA	TGTGCCAGCAGTTCTGCAGGGGATTTTTCACCCCTCCACTTT	CASSSAGDFSPLHF
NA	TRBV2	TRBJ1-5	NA	TGTGCCAGCACCCGCCCAGGGGGCAATCAGCCCCAGCATTTT	CASTRPGGNQPQHF
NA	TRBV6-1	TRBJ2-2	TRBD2	TGTGCCAGCAGTGAACTAGCGGGGGGGCCCGGCGGGGAGCTGTTTTTT	CASSELAGGPGGELFF
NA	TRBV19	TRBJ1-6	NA	TGTGCCAGTAGTGAGGTCGGCGGGCCCCTCCACTTT	CASSEVGGPLHF